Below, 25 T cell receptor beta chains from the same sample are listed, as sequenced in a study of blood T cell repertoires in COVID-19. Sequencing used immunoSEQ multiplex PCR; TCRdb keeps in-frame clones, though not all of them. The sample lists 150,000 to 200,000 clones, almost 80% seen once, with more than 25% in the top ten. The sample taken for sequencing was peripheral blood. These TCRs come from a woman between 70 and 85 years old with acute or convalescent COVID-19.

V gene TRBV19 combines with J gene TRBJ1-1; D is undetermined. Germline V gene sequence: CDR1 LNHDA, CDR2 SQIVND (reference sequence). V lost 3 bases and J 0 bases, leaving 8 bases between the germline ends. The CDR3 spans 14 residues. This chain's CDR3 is CASSIRRMNTEAFF. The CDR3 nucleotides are TGTGCCAGTAGTATTAGGCGGATGAACACTGAAGCTTTCTTT.

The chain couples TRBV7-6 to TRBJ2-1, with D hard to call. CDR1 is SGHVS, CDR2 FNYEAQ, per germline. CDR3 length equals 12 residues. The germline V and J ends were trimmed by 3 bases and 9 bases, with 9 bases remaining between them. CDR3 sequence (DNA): TGTGCCAGCAGCTTTTCTAGTGTTGAGCAGTTCTTC. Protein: CASSFSSVEQFF.

The CDR3 region has the DNA TGCGCCAGCAGCCGGGACAGGGAGAACATTCAGTACTTC. Translating gives CASSRDRENIQYF. The V call is TRBV10-1, the J call TRBJ2-4, with 9 bases lining up with TRBD1. CDR1 is WNHNN, CDR2 SYGVQD, per germline (reference sequence). J gave up 7 bases and V 6 bases, and 4 bases lay outside the gene matches. This CDR3 has 13 residues.

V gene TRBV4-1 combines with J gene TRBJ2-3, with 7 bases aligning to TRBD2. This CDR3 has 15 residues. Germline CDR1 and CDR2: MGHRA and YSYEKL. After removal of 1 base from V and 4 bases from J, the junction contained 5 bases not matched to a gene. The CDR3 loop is CASSQVWREPDTQYF. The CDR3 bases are TGCGCCAGCAGCCAAGTGTGGCGGGAGCCAGATACGCAGTATTTT.

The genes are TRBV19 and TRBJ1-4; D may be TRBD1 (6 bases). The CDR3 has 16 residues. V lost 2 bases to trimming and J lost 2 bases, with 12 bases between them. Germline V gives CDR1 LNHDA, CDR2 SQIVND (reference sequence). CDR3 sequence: CASSIPRTATNEKLFF. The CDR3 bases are TGTGCCAGTAGTATACCCCGGACAGCGACTAATGAAAAACTGTTTTTT.

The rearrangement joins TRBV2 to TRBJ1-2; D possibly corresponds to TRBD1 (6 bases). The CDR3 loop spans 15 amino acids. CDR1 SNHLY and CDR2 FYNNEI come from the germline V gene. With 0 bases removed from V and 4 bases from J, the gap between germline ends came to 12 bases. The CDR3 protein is CASSEADPGVYGYTF. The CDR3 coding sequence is TGTGCCAGCAGTGAAGCGGATCCAGGGGTCTATGGCTACACCTTC.

The CDR3 reads CASPHEGMSGTGWDGYTF. The CDR3 bases are TGTGCCAGCCCGCACGAGGGAATGTCCGGGACAGGGTGGGATGGCTACACCTTC. The V and J genes are TRBV27 and TRBJ1-2, with TRBD1 matching over 9 bases. The CDR3 is made up of 18 amino acids. Germline CDR1 reads MNHEY; CDR2 reads SMNVEV (reference sequence). V trimming: 8 bases; J trimming: 6 bases; junction bases outside the gene matches: 22.

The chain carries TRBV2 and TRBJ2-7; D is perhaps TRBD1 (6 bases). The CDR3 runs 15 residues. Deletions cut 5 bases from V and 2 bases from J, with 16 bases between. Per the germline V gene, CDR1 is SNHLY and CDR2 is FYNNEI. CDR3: CASSHRTAAPYEQYF. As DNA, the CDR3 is TGTGCCAGCAGTCATCGGACAGCTGCTCCCTACGAGCAGTACTTC.

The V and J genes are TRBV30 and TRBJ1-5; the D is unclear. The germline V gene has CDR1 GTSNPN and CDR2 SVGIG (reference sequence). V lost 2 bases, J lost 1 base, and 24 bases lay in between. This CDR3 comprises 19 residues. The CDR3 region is CAWSPRTSISTRSNQPQHF. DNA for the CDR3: TGTGCCTGGAGTCCCCGAACCTCGATCTCTACCCGGAGCAATCAGCCCCAGCATTTT.

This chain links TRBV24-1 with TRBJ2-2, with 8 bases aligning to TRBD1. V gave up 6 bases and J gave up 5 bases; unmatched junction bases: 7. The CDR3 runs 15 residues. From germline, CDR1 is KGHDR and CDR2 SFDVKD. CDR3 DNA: TGTGCCACCAGTTTGGCGGACAGGGAAACCGGGGAGCTGTTTTTT. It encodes CATSLADRETGELFF.

CDR3 bases: TGTGCCAGCAGTGGAGATTGGAATGAGCAGTTCTTC. Encoded protein: CASSGDWNEQFF. The V gene is TRBV21-1, the J gene TRBJ2-1; TRBD2, the D gene given by the table, was not confirmed from the DNA. TRBV21-1 is an annotated pseudogene. The CDR3 is made up of 12 amino acids.

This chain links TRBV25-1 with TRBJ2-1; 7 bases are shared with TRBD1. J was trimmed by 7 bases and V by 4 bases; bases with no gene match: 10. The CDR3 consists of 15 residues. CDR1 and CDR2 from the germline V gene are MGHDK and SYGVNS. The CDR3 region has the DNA TGTGCCAGCAGTGCGCCGACAGGGTGGGGTAATGAGCAGTTCTTC. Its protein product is CASSAPTGWGNEQFF.

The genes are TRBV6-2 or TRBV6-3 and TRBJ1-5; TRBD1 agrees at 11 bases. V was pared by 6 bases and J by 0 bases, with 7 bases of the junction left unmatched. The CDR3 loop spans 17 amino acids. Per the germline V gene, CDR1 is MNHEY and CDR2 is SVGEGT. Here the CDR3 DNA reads TGTGCCAGCAGCCCTGGGACAGGGGGACCTAGCAATCAGCCCCAGCATTTT. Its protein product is CASSPGTGGPSNQPQHF.

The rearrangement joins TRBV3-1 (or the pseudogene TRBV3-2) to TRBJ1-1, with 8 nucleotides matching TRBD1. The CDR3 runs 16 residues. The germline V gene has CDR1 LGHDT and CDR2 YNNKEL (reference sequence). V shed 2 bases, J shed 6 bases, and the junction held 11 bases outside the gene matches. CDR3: CASSQTKTGEGPEAFF. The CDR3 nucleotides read TGTGCCAGCAGCCAAACCAAGACAGGGGAGGGGCCTGAAGCTTTCTTT.

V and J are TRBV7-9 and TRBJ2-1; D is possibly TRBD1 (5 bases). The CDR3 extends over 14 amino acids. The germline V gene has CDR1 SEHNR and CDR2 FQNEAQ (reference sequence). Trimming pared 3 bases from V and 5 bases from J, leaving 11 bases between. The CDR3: CASSFLDRDNEQFF. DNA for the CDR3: TGTGCCAGCAGCTTCCTTGACAGAGACAATGAGCAGTTCTTC.

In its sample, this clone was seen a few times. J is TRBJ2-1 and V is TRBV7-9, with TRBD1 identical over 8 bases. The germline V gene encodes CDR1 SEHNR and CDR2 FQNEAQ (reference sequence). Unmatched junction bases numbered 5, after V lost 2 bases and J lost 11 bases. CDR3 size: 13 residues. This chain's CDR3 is CASSLTTGEQQFF. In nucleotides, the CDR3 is TGTGCCAGCAGCTTAACGACAGGGGAACAGCAGTTCTTC.

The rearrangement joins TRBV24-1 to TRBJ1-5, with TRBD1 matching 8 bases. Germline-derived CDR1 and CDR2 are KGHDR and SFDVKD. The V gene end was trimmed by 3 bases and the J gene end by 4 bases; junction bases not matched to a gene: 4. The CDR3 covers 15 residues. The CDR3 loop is CATSDVTGGNQPQHF. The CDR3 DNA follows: TGTGCCACCAGTGATGTTACAGGGGGTAATCAGCCCCAGCATTTT.

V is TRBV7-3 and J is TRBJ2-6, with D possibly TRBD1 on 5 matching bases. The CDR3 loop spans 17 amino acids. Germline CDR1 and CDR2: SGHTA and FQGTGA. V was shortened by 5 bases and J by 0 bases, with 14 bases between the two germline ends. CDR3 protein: CASSVTGSGSGANVLTF. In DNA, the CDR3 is TGTGCCAGCAGCGTTACAGGTTCTGGCTCTGGGGCCAACGTCCTGACTTTC.

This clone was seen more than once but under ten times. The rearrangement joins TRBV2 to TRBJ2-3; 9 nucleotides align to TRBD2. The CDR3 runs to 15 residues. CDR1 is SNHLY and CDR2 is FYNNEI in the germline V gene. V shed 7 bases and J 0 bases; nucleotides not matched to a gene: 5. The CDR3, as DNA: TGTGCCAGCACCTATAGCGGGAGTAGCACAGATACGCAGTATTTT. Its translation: CASTYSGSSTDTQYF. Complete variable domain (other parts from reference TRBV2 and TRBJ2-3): EPEVTQTPSHQVTQMGQEVILRCVPISNHLYFYWYRQILGQKVEFLVSFYNNEISEKSEIFDDQFSVERPDGSNFTLKIRSTKLEDSAMYFCASTYSGSSTDTQYFGPGTRLTVL.

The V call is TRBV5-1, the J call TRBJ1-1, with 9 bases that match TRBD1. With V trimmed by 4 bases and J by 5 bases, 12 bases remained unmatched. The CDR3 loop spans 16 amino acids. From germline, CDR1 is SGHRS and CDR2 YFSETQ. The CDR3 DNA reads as TGCGCCAGCAGCCTTAAAGCGACCGACAGGGGGACTGAAGCTTTCTTT. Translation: CASSLKATDRGTEAFF.

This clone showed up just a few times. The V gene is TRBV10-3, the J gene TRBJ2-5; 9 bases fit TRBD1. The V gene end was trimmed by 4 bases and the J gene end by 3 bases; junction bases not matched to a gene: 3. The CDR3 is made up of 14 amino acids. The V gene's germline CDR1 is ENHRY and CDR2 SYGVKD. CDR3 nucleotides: TGTGCCATCAGTGCGGGACAGGGTGAAGAGACCCAGTACTTC. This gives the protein CAISAGQGEETQYF.

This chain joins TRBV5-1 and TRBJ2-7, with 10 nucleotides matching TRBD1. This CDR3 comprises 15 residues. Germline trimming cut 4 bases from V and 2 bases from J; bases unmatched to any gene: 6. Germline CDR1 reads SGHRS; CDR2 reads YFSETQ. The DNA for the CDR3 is TGCGCCAGCAGCAGTTCCGGGACAGGGGCCTACGAGCAGTACTTC. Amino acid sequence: CASSSSGTGAYEQYF.

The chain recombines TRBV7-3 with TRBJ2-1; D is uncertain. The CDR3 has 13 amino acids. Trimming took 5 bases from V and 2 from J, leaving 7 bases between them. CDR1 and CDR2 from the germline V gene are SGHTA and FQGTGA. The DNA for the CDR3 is TGTGCCAGCAGCCCCCGCGCCTACAATGAGCAGTTCTTC. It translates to CASSPRAYNEQFF.

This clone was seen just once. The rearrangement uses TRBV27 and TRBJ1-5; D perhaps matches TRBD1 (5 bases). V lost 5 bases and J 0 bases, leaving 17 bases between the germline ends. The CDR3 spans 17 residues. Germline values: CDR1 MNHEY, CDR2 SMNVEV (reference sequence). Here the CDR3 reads CASSPPLTVSSNQPQHF. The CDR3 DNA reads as TGTGCCAGCAGTCCCCCGTTGACAGTCAGTAGCAATCAGCCCCAGCATTTT.

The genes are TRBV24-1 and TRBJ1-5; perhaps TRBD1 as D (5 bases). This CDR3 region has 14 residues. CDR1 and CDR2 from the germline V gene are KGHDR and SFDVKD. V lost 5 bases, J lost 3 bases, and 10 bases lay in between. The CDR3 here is CATSVRVINQPQHF. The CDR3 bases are TGTGCCACCAGTGTCAGGGTTATCAATCAGCCCCAGCATTTT.